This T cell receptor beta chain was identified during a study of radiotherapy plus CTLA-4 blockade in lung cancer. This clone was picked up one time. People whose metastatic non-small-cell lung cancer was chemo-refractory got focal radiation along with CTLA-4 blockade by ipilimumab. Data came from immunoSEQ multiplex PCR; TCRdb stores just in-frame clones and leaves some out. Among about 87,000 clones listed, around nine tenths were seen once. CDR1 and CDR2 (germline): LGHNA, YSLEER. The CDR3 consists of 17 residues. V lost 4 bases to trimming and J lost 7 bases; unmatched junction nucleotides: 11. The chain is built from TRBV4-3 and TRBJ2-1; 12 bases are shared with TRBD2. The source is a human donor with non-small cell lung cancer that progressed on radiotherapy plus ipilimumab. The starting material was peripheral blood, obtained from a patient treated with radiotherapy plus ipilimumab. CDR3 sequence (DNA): TGCGCCAGCAGCCCTCAGGCCCTAGCGGGAGGGCTGAATGAGCAGTTCTTC. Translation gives CASSPQALAGGLNEQFF.